The 9 T cell receptor beta chains below come from one sample, sequenced in a study of STAT3 mutations in large granular lymphocyte leukemia. Generated by immunoSEQ multiplex PCR, the TCRdb table keeps only in-frame clones and is missing some. The table shows some 7,200 clones, with under 85% occurring only once. The study's findings and limits: In T-cell large granular lymphocyte leukemia, about half of patients showed multiple immunodominant subclonotypes.

These receptors lack a known antigen. Sequencing was done on a sample of peripheral blood mononuclear cells. The source is a middle-aged woman with T-cell large granular lymphocyte leukemia. Some clones in this sample may be carry-over from other donors' samples.

The rearrangement joins TRBV18 to TRBJ2-7; the D is unclear. Trimming removed 3 bases from V and 5 bases from J, with 5 bases in between. The CDR3 is 11 residues long. The germline V gene encodes CDR1 KGHSH and CDR2 LQKENI. The CDR3 bases are TGTGCCAGCTCACCCGAGAACGAGCAGTACTTC. Amino acids: CASSPENEQYF.

This clone appeared a few times. The J gene is TRBJ2-4, the V gene TRBV30; 9 nucleotides align to TRBD1. Germline V CDR1 and CDR2: GTSNPN, SVGIG (reference sequence). This CDR3 spans 12 amino acids. Losses at the gene ends were 0 bases for V and 9 bases for J; bases not matched to a gene: 0. The chain's CDR3 is CAWSVQGAIQYF. In nucleotides, the CDR3 is TGTGCCTGGAGTGTACAGGGGGCCATTCAGTACTTC.

The chain is built from TRBV7-9 and TRBJ1-1; D possibly corresponds to TRBD1 (5 bases). The CDR3 spans 14 residues. CDR1 and CDR2 (germline): SEHNR, FQNEAQ (reference sequence). Trimming shortened V by 5 bases and J by 4 bases, and 14 bases separated the two germline ends. CDR3 nucleotides: TGTGCCAGCAGCGTCTCGGTGGGGGGCACTGAAGCTTTCTTT. Encoded protein: CASSVSVGGTEAFF.

The V and J genes are TRBV5-1 and TRBJ1-2; the D gene is possibly TRBD1 (5 bases). With 3 bases removed from V and 0 bases from J, the gap between germline ends came to 9 bases. The length of the CDR3 is 14 residues. From germline, CDR1 is SGHRS and CDR2 YFSETQ. The CDR3: CASSSTESNYGYTF. The CDR3, as DNA: TGCGCCAGCAGCTCGACAGAGTCTAACTATGGCTACACCTTC.

Only a few counts were recorded for this clone. V is TRBV27 and J is TRBJ2-7; D is possibly TRBD1 or TRBD2 (5 bases each). Germline values: CDR1 MNHEY, CDR2 SMNVEV (reference sequence). The CDR3 is 13 residues long. V shed 6 bases and J shed 6 bases, with 15 bases lying between them. The CDR3 DNA is TGTGCCAGCAGGGGTGGACGGGGCGGCGAGCAGTACTTC. It yields the protein CASRGGRGGEQYF.

V usage is TRBV18 and J usage is TRBJ1-1; TRBD1 aligns across 8 bases. This CDR3 contains 16 residues. Looked up from germline, CDR1 is KGHSH and CDR2 is LQKENI. V lost 2 bases and J lost 0; bases outside the gene matches: 5. CDR3 bases: TGTGCCAGCTCACCAGGACAGGGCTTCATGAACACTGAAGCTTTCTTT. Its protein product is CASSPGQGFMNTEAFF.

This chain connects TRBV18 to TRBJ1-4; TRBD1 might be the D (5 bases). Germline V lookup: CDR1 KGHSH, CDR2 LQKENI. Between the trimmed V and J ends, which lost 2 bases and 8 bases, there was a span of 12 bases. CDR3 size: 14 residues. The CDR3 loop reads CASSPRQGEEKLFF. Here the CDR3 DNA reads TGTGCCAGCTCACCAAGGCAGGGAGAGGAAAAACTGTTTTTT.

The chain carries TRBV29-1 and TRBJ2-7, with 12 bases aligning to TRBD1. There are 20 residues in the CDR3. The ends lost 7 bases at V and 0 bases at J; junction bases unmatched: 22. CDR1 is SQVTM and CDR2 is ANQGSEA in the germline V gene. The CDR3 reads CSASGTGGGIASLSSYEQYF. The CDR3 DNA reads TGCAGCGCGTCCGGGACAGGGGGCGGAATTGCAAGCCTAAGCTCCTACGAGCAGTACTTC.

The chain links TRBV13 to TRBJ1-6; no clear D. The length of the CDR3 is 12 residues. Trimming cost V 0 bases and J 13 bases, with 7 bases left between them. Germline assignment: CDR1 PRHDT and CDR2 FYEKMQ (reference sequence). The CDR3 bases are TGTGCCAGCAGCTTAGGCCTTTCCCCCCTCCACTTT. This translates into CASSLGLSPLHF.